The subject of this entry is one T cell receptor (beta chain). The germline CDR1 and CDR2 sequences are SGHTA and FQGNSA. The CDR3 loop spans 13 amino acids. The V end lost 5 bases, the J end lost 6 bases, and 13 bases lay between the germline ends. Study processing details: The assay estimated nucleated cells by amplifying reference gene primers. Produced via immunoSEQ multiplex PCR; TCRdb's table is partial and in-frame only. Clonal size and the V and J genes are those of that table, whereas D and trimming came from the DNA. The table records around 140,000 clones, approximately 90% of them present only once. The data belong to a study of blood T cell repertoires in COVID-19. Study details: From T cells, B-cell-depleted T cells, or PBMCs came the material, which was cDNA or gDNA.

Sample: peripheral blood. The TCR sequence derives from a young man with COVID-19, enrolled during active disease. The gene calls are TRBV7-2 and TRBJ1-2, with D possibly being TRBD1 (6 bases). CDR3 in amino acids: CASSGTPVDGYTF. The DNA of the CDR3 is TGTGCCAGCAGCGGGACACCGGTAGATGGCTACACCTTC.